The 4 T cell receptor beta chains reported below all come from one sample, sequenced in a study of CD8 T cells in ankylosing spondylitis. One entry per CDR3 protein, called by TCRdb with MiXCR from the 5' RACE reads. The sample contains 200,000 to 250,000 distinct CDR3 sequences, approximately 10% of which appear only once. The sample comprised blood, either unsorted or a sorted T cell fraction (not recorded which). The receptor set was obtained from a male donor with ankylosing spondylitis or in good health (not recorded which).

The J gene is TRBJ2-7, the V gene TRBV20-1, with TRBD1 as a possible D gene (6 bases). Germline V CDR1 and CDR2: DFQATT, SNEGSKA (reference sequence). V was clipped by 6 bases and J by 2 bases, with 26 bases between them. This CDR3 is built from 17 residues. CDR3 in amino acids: CSATYPYRDTYTYEQYF. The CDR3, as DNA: TGCAGTGCCACCTATCCTTATAGGGACACATATACCTACGAGCAGTACTTC.

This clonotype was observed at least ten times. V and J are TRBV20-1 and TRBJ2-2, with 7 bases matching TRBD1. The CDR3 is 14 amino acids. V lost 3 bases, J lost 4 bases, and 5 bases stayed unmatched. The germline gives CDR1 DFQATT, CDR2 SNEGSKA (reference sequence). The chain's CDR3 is CSASGDSVTGELFF. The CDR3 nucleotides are TGCAGTGCTAGCGGGGACAGCGTCACCGGGGAGCTGTTTTTT.

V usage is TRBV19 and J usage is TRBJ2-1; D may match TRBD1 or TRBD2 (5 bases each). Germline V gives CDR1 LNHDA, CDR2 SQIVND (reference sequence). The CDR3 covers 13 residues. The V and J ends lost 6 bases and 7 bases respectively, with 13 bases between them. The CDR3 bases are TGTGCCAGTAGCAGGGAGCCGACGAATGAGCAGTTCTTC. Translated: CASSREPTNEQFF.

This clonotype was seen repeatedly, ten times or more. The CDR3: CASSWGQGNYGYTF. The CDR3 DNA reads TGTGCCAGCAGTTGGGGACAGGGGAACTATGGCTACACCTTC. The J gene is TRBJ1-2, the V gene TRBV12-3 or TRBV12-4; TRBD1 aligns across 10 bases. V lost 4 bases and J lost 2; bases outside the gene matches: 1. The CDR3 runs 14 residues.